Listed below are T cell receptor beta chains from one sample, sequenced in a study of shared clonotypes between healthy human individuals. The protocol was immunoSEQ multiplex PCR, while the TCRdb copy is restricted to in-frame clones and leaves out a portion. The sample carries around 1.1 million clones, around 82% recorded once. The specimen sequenced was memory CD4+ T cells from PBMCs. The receptors originated from a man aged 18 to 30 in good health. Some clones in this sample may be carry-over from other donors' samples. The CDR3 runs from the conserved cysteine through the conserved F or W. Fields, in order: D gene, V gene, J gene, clone size, CDR3 DNA, CDR3 protein. D genes are given only for firm matches. Clone size appears in some rows only: once, few, many, or a class for an expanded clone.

-	TRBV7-9	TRBJ1-3	once	TGTGCCAGCAGCGAAGGATGGGGGGCCGGAAACACCATATATTTT	CASSEGWGAGNTIYF
-	TRBV6-5	TRBJ2-7	-	TGTGCCAGCATGTCAGGGACAAGCTTGGGGGAGCAGTACTTC	CASMSGTSLGEQYF
TRBD2	TRBV2	TRBJ2-2	-	TGTGCCAGCAGGGAGGCGGGAGTGCCGCTCACCGGGGAGCTGTTTTTT	CASREAGVPLTGELFF
-	TRBV11-2	TRBJ2-7	-	TGTGCCAGCAGCTACACCTCCGGCGCAGCGGGCGAGCAGTACTTC	CASSYTSGAAGEQYF
-	TRBV20-1	TRBJ1-1	-	TGCGGCTCGGGGAGGCCCACTGAAGCTTTCTTT	CGSGRPTEAFF
-	TRBV7-8	TRBJ2-1	once	TGTGCCAGCAGCACCGGGACGTTCAATGAGCAGTTCTTC	CASSTGTFNEQFF
-	TRBV30	TRBJ1-3	few	TGTGCCTGGAGCTACAGGGTGGGAAACACCATATATTTT	CAWSYRVGNTIYF
-	TRBV5-5	TRBJ2-7	-	TGTGCCAGCAGCCCAGACACGTTAGTTGGGGAGCAGTACTTC	CASSPDTLVGEQYF
-	TRBV9	TRBJ2-7	-	TGTGCCAGCAGCCCCCACACCGAGTCCTACGAGCAGTACTTC	CASSPHTESYEQYF
-	TRBV21-1	TRBJ1-1	many	TGTGCCAGCAGCAAAGAACCAGGGGGCACTGAAGCTTTCTTT	CASSKEPGGTEAFF
TRBD1	TRBV6-5	TRBJ1-5	-	TGTGCCAGCAGTTACAGGACAGGGTCGGGTCAGCCCCAGCATTTT	CASSYRTGSGQPQHF
-	TRBV10-3	TRBJ1-5	few	TGTGCCATCAGTGAGGGGGGTAACAATCAGCCCCAGCATTTT	CAISEGGNNQPQHF
TRBD1	TRBV15	TRBJ1-2	-	TGTGCCACCAGCCTACAGGGGATCTATGGCTACACCTTC	CATSLQGIYGYTF
TRBD1	TRBV28	TRBJ2-5	-	TGTGCCAGCAGTACCTTAGGGACAGGGGCTAAAGAGGCCCAGTACTTC	CASSTLGTGAKEAQYF
-	TRBV2	TRBJ2-5	-	TGTGCCAGCAGTAAGGGCCGCGAGACCCAGTACTTC	CASSKGRETQYF
-	TRBV18	TRBJ1-5	once	TGTGCCAGCTCACCTCAAATGACAGGCGCTGGCAATCAGCCCCAGCATTTT	CASSPQMTGAGNQPQHF
TRBD2	TRBV5-1	TRBJ2-3	-	TGCGCCAGCAGGCAAAGCGGGGTCACAGATACGCAGTATTTT	CASRQSGVTDTQYF
-	TRBV11-2	TRBJ2-7	-	TGTGCCAGCAGCCCCGTACGGAACAGGGACTACGAGCAGTACTTC	CASSPVRNRDYEQYF
-	TRBV2	TRBJ2-1	-	TGTGCCACCCAGGGCTACAATGAGCAGTTCTTC	CATQGYNEQFF
TRBD2	TRBV10-3	TRBJ2-1	few	TGTGCCATCAGTCCTCAGAGCGGGAGTTACAATGAGCAGTTCTTC	CAISPQSGSYNEQFF
-	TRBV25-1	TRBJ1-6	-	TGTGCCAGCAGTGGAACAGGGTATTCACCCCTCCACTTT	CASSGTGYSPLHF
TRBD1	TRBV5-1	TRBJ1-3	-	TGCGCCAGCAGCTTGGGGACAGGCTACTCTGGAAACACCATATATTTT	CASSLGTGYSGNTIYF
TRBD1	TRBV10-1	TRBJ1-1	-	TGCGCCAGCAGTGGGGGACAGGGGAACACTGAAGCTTTCTTT	CASSGGQGNTEAFF
-	TRBV21-1	TRBJ2-1	-	TGTGCCAGCAGCAAAGGATTGTTTACCGATGAGCAGTTCTTC	CASSKGLFTDEQFF
TRBD1	TRBV5-1	TRBJ1-5	-	TGCGCCAGCAGCCCCGGGACAGCGAATCAGCCCCAGCATTTT	CASSPGTANQPQHF
TRBD1	TRBV6-1	TRBJ1-4	-	TGTGCCAGCAGCTATATCAGGGGGGCAGGTGAAAAACTGTTTTTT	CASSYIRGAGEKLFF
TRBD2	TRBV7-2	TRBJ2-1	few	TGTGCCAGCAGCTTCCGGACTAGCGGCGCCCCCAATGAGCAGTTCTTC	CASSFRTSGAPNEQFF
TRBD1	TRBV5-3	TRBJ2-7	-	TGTGCCAGAAGCCGGACAGGGGGCATCTACGAGCAGTACTTC	CARSRTGGIYEQYF
TRBD1	TRBV29-1	TRBJ2-2	-	TGCAGCGTTGACCAGCCCAGGGGGAGCAACACCGGGGAGCTGTTTTTT	CSVDQPRGSNTGELFF
-	TRBV30	TRBJ2-7	-	TGTGCCTGGAGTGTCGTACCCCACAGCTACGAGCAGTACTTC	CAWSVVPHSYEQYF
-	TRBV11-1	TRBJ1-4	-	TGTGCCAGCAGCCAAGCCTCCTCAACTAATGAAAAACTGTTTTTT	CASSQASSTNEKLFF
TRBD1	TRBV6-5	TRBJ1-5	-	TGTGCCAGCAGTTACTCTGGACAGGGGAATCAGCCCCAGCATTTT	CASSYSGQGNQPQHF
-	TRBV10-3	TRBJ2-2	-	TGTGCCATCAGTGCGGCGAATACCGGGGAGCTGTTTTTT	CAISAANTGELFF
-	TRBV4-3	TRBJ1-5	-	TGCGCCAGCAGCCAAGATTTAAGCAGGGGTTGGCAGCCCCAGCATTTT	CASSQDLSRGWQPQHF
-	TRBV6-1	TRBJ1-4	-	TGTGCCAGCAGTGATGTGGGGGGGGGTAAAACTAATGAAAAACTGTTTTTT	CASSDVGGGKTNEKLFF
-	TRBV5-6	TRBJ1-3	-	TGTGCCAGCAGCCGCCGGGTCGCCCATCTAGGAGACACCATATATTTT	CASSRRVAHLGDTIYF
TRBD1	TRBV2	TRBJ1-4	many	TGTGCCAGCAGGGGACAGGGCGAAAAACTGTTTTTT	CASRGQGEKLFF
-	TRBV18	TRBJ2-7	-	TGTGGATCGGGGGAAACTCCCTACGAGCAGTACTTC	CGSGETPYEQYF
TRBD1	TRBV5-1	TRBJ2-1	-	TGCGCCAGCAGCCGGACAGGGGAATACAATGAGCAGTTCTTC	CASSRTGEYNEQFF
-	TRBV7-8	TRBJ1-1	-	TGTGCCAGCAGCCCTAGCCGGCAGCTTGAAGCTTTCTTT	CASSPSRQLEAFF
-	TRBV7-9	TRBJ1-1	-	TGTGCCAGCATTGCTGTGAACACTGAAGCTTTCTTT	CASIAVNTEAFF
-	TRBV7-9	TRBJ2-1	-	TGTGCCAGTACACGGGTGTCCACCTACAATGAGCAGTTCTTC	CASTRVSTYNEQFF
-	TRBV18	TRBJ1-2	-	TGTGCCAGCTCACCACGGGCCGTGACAGACAGCGGGGGCTACACCTTC	CASSPRAVTDSGGYTF
-	TRBV5-1	TRBJ2-5	-	TGCGCCAGCAGCTTGGAAGTCAGGGAGACCCAGTACTTC	CASSLEVRETQYF
-	TRBV29-1	TRBJ2-2	-	TGCAGCGTTTCACGGACAGACACCGGGGAGCTGTTTTTT	CSVSRTDTGELFF
TRBD2	TRBV15	TRBJ2-7	once	TGTGCCACCAGCAGAGATTCGCGACTAGCGGGAGGGCCTTCTGTAAACGAGCAGTACTTC	CATSRDSRLAGGPSVNEQYF
TRBD1	TRBV29-1	TRBJ1-1	many	TGCAGCGCCAAGACAGGGCGGAACACTGAAGCTTTCTTT	CSAKTGRNTEAFF
TRBD2	TRBV5-4	TRBJ2-1	once	TGTGCCAGCAGCTTGGATCCTAGCGGGGGATCCTACAATGAGCAGTTCTTC	CASSLDPSGGSYNEQFF
-	TRBV19	TRBJ2-6	-	TGTGCCAGTAGTATGTCTGGGTCTGGGGCCAACGTCCTGACTTTC	CASSMSGSGANVLTF
TRBD2	TRBV9	TRBJ2-5	-	TGTGCCAGCAGCCAGGGACTAGGCACAATAGAGACCCAGTACTTC	CASSQGLGTIETQYF
-	TRBV2	TRBJ1-4	many	TGTGCCAGCAGCCGGACTGGGAATGAAAAACTGTTTTTT	CASSRTGNEKLFF
-	TRBV5-6	TRBJ2-5	-	TGTGCCAGCAGCTTGTATTCGGGGACCCAAGAGACCCAGTACTTC	CASSLYSGTQETQYF
TRBD2	TRBV7-9	TRBJ2-2	-	TGTGCCAGCAGCCCCCTGGGGGGGCTAGCGGGAGGACGGACCGGGGAGCTGTTTTTT	CASSPLGGLAGGRTGELFF
TRBD2	TRBV28	TRBJ2-3	-	TGTGCCAGCGTCGCCGGGAGGCGGACAGATACGCAGTATTTT	CASVAGRRTDTQYF